These 4 T cell receptor beta chains came from one sample sequenced in a study of blood T cell repertoires in COVID-19. The table came from immunoSEQ multiplex PCR; TCRdb's copy has only in-frame clones and leaves some out. The sample has 370,000 or so clones; 81% are singletons. The sequencing input was peripheral blood. Source of these receptors: a human donor with acute or convalescent COVID-19. The donor label of this sample is uncertain.

This chain connects TRBV10-1 to TRBJ1-6, with 8 positions matching TRBD1. V trimming: 4 bases; J trimming: 7 bases; junction bases outside the gene matches: 9. This CDR3 spans 16 amino acids. CDR1 is WNHNN, CDR2 SYGVQD, per germline (reference sequence). CDR3 sequence: CASSAPPDRGNSPLHF. CDR3 nucleotide sequence: TGCGCCAGCAGTGCGCCCCCCGACAGGGGAAATTCACCCCTCCACTTT.

This clone was detected once. The rearrangement links TRBV5-4 to TRBJ2-5; 7 positions agree with TRBD2. The germline CDR1 and CDR2 sequences are SGHNT and YYREEE (reference sequence). V shed 5 bases and J 2 bases; nucleotides not matched to a gene: 3. The CDR3 is 13 residues long. CDR3: CASSPLAQETQYF. CDR3 bases: TGTGCCAGCAGTCCACTAGCGCAAGAGACCCAGTACTTC.

This sequence joins TRBV19 and TRBJ2-5; TRBD2 is a possible D gene (5 bases). Germline V gene data show CDR1 as LNHDA and CDR2 as SQIVND (reference sequence). The CDR3 contains 15 residues. The V end lost 5 bases, the J end lost 4 bases, and 17 bases lay between the germline ends. The CDR3 coding sequence is TGTGCCAGTAGTCCACCGGGAACCGGCGGAGAGACCCAGTACTTC. This sequence encodes CASSPPGTGGETQYF.

This chain connects TRBV6-2 or TRBV6-3 to TRBJ2-1; no definite D call. Germline values: CDR1 MNHEY, CDR2 SVGEGT. This CDR3 contains 14 residues. V was cut by 2 bases and J by 3 bases, with 8 bases left in between. The CDR3 nucleotides read TGTGCCAGCAGTTACGGCGGTCTCTACAATGAGCAGTTCTTC. Protein sequence: CASSYGGLYNEQFF.